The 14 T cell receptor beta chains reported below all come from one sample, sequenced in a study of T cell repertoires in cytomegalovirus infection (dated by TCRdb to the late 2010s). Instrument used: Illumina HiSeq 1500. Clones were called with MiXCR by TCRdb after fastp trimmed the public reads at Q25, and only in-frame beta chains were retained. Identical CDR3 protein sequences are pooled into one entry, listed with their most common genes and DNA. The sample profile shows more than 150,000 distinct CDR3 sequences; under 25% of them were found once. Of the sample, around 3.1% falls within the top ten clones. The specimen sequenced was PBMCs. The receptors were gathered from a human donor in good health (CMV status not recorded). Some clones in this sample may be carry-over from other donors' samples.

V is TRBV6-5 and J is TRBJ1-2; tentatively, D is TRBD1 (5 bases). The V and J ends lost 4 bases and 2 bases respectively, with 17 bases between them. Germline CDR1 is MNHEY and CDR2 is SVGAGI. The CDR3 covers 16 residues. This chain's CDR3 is CASSSRRGGSNYGYTF. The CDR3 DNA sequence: TGTGCCAGCAGTTCCCGCCGCGGGGGGTCAAACTATGGCTACACCTTC.

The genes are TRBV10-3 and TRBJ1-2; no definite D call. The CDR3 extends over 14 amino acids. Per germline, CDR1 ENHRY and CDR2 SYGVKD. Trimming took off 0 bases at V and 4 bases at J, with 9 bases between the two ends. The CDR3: CAISESERFYGYTF. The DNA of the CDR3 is TGTGCCATCAGTGAGTCGGAACGTTTCTATGGCTACACCTTC.

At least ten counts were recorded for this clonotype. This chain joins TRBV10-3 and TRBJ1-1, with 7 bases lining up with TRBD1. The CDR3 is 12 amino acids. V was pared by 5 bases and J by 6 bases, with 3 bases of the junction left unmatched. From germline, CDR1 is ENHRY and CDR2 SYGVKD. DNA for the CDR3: TGTGCCATCAGTTCGGACAGGTCTGAAGCTTTCTTT. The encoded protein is CAISSDRSEAFF.

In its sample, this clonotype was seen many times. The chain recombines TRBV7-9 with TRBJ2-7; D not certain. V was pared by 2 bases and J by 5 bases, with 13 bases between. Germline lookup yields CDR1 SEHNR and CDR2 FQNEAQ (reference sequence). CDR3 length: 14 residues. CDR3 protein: CASSLPGGIHEQYF. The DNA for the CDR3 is TGTGCCAGCAGCTTACCGGGTGGCATCCACGAGCAGTACTTC.

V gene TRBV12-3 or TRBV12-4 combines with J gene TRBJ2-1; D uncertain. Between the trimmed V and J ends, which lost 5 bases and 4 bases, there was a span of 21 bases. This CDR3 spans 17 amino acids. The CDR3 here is CASSPKLSAYSYNEQFF. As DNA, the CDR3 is TGTGCCAGCAGTCCTAAGCTGTCGGCTTATTCATACAATGAGCAGTTCTTC.

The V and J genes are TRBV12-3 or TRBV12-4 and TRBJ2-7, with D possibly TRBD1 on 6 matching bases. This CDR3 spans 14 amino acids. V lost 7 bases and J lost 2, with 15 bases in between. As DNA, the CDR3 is TGTGCCAGCAATGTTCAGGGGTCTACCTACGAGCAGTACTTC. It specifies CASNVQGSTYEQYF.

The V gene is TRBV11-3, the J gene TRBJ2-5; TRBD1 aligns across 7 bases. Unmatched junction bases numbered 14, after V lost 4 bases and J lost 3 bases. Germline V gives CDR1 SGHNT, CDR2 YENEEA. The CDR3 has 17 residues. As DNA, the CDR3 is TGTGCCAGCAGCTCCAAGACAGGGTGGGGCAGGAAAGAGACCCAGTACTTC. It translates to CASSSKTGWGRKETQYF.

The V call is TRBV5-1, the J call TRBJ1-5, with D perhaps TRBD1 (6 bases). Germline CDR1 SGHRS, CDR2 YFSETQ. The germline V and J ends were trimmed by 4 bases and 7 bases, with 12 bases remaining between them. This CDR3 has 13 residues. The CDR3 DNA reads TGCGCCAGCAGCCCGGAGGGGGGACAGCCCCAGCATTTT. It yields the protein CASSPEGGQPQHF.

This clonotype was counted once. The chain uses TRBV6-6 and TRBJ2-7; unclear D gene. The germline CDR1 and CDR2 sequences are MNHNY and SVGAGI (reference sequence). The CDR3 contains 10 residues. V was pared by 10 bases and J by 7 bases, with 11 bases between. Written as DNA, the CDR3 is TGTGCCACCATGTCCCGGGAGCAGTACTTC. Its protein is CATMSREQYF.

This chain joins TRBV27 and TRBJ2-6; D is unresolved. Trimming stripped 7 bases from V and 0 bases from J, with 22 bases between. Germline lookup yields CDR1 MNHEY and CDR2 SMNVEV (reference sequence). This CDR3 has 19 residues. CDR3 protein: CASTLGINTLLSGANVLTF. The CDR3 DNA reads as TGTGCCAGCACCTTGGGGATTAACACTTTGCTCTCTGGGGCCAACGTCCTGACTTTC.

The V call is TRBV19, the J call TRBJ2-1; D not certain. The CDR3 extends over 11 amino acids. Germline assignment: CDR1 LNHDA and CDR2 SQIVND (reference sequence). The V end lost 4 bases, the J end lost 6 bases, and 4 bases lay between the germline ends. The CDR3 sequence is CASSTRNEQFF. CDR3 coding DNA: TGTGCCAGTAGTACACGCAATGAGCAGTTCTTC.

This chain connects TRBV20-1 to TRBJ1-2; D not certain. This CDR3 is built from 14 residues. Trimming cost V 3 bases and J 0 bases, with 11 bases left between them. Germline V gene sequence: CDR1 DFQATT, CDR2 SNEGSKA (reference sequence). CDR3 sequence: CSASRGATNYGYTF. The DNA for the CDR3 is TGCAGTGCTAGTCGTGGTGCAACTAACTATGGCTACACCTTC.

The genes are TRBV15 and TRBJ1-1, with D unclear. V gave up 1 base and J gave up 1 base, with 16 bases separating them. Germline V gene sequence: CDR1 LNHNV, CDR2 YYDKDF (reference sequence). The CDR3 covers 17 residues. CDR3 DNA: TGTGCCACCAGCAGAGTTTGGGGAGGCCGAGCGAACACTGAAGCTTTCTTT. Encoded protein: CATSRVWGGRANTEAFF.

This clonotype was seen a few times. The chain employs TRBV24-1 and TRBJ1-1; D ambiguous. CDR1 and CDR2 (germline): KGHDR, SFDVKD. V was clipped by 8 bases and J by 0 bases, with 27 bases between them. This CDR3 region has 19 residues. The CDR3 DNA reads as TGTGCCACCATAAGGCTTGAGGAGGTCTACATGCACATGAACACTGAAGCTTTCTTT. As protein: CATIRLEEVYMHMNTEAFF.